This T cell receptor (beta chain) was identified in a study of T cell responses to AZD1222 COVID-19 vaccine. Notes on the study in general: Nearly half of the spike-specific TCRs reportedly recognize variant regions that carry no mutations. Repertoire sampling was restricted to post-peak T cell response timepoints. Clonal diversity was possibly underestimated, and the donors were mostly white British, with more females. Spike-wide vaccine-associated CD4 TCRs dominated at 160-218 and 743-854.

Notes on this clone: The antigen remains unidentified.

Germline V gene lookup returns CDR1 SGHAT and CDR2 FQNNGV. The CDR3 is 16 amino acids. After removal of 4 bases from V and 6 bases from J, the junction contained 10 bases not matched to a gene. The data were produced by immunoSEQ multiplex PCR, yet TCRdb's version contains in-frame clones alone and is incomplete. The sample records about 150,000 clones, approximately 91% being singletons. The sequence was collected from an adult who had recovered from COVID-19. The rearrangement links TRBV11-2 to TRBJ1-1; 11 nucleotides match TRBD1. The sequencing used peripheral blood, collected after recovery from COVID-19. CDR3 DNA: TGTGCCAGCAGCTACTGGGGGGACAGGGGGGGTCCTGAAGCTTTCTTT. Translation gives CASSYWGDRGGPEAFF.